Listed here are 5 T cell receptor beta chains from one sample, sequenced in a study of human T cells and chemical hapten exposure. TCRdb reprocessed the RACE reads with MiXCR, giving one entry per CDR3 protein. The sample has more than 300,000 distinct CDR3 sequences, 5.1% seen once. Time point given: pre-sensitization, week 0. Treatment indicated: therapeutic diphenylcyclopropenone sensitization with weekly scalp DPC. The sample in question was whole blood, obtained in connection with sensitization to the hapten diphenylcyclopropenone (DPC). These receptors were obtained from a woman in her forties or fifties with alopecia areata. Some clones in this sample may be carry-over from other donors' samples.

This clonotype was found many times. This chain joins TRBV21-1 and TRBJ1-1; the table's D gene call, TRBD1, was not cross checked with the DNA. TRBV21-1 is an annotated pseudogene. The CDR3 extends over 17 amino acids. DNA for the CDR3: TGTGCCAGCAGCAATGGACAGGAAGCTATTACGAACACTGAAGCTTTCTTT. Protein sequence: CASSNGQEAITNTEAFF.

This clonotype was observed many times. The genes are TRBV7-2 and TRBJ2-3, with a tentative D call TRBD1 (6 bases). This CDR3 has 13 amino acids. V was shortened by 5 bases and J by 4 bases, with 10 bases between the two germline ends. The germline gives CDR1 SGHTA, CDR2 FQGNSA. The CDR3 bases are TGTGCCAGCAGCACACAGGGTTCAGATACGCAGTATTTT. Protein: CASSTQGSDTQYF.

This clonotype was observed many times. This chain links TRBV13 with TRBJ2-3; 7 positions agree with TRBD1. With V trimmed by 4 bases and J by 2 bases, 9 bases remained unmatched. CDR3 length: 16 residues. Germline V gene data show CDR1 as PRHDT and CDR2 as FYEKMQ (reference sequence). The CDR3 is CASSSPSGQPTDTQYF. The DNA for the CDR3 is TGTGCCAGCAGCTCCCCATCGGGACAGCCCACAGATACGCAGTATTTT.

As for this clonotype: A much more abundant neighbour one base away suggests this may be a read error. The rearrangement uses TRBV30 and TRBJ2-3; D is undetermined. Germline V gene sequence: CDR1 GTSNPN, CDR2 SVGIG (reference sequence). This CDR3 region has 13 residues. The CDR3 protein is CPWSSSYTDTQYF. The CDR3 DNA is TGTCCCTGGAGTTCGAGTTACACAGATACGCAGTATTTT.

This clonotype was counted a few times. The chain carries TRBV5-1 and TRBJ1-1; D remains unclear. Germline V gives CDR1 SGHRS, CDR2 YFSETQ. The ends were cut back, 0 bases at V and 0 bases at J, with 9 bases in the middle. This CDR3 spans 15 amino acids. CDR3: CASSLDRPMNTEAFF. The DNA of the CDR3 is TGCGCCAGCAGCTTGGACAGACCAATGAACACTGAAGCTTTCTTT.